These 6 T cell receptor beta chains came from one sample sequenced in a study of T cell responses to AZD1222 COVID-19 vaccine. Method: immunoSEQ multiplex PCR; TCRdb's copy keeps in-frame clones and lacks some. The sample records 150,000 to 180,000 clones, 90% to 95% being singletons. The specimen was peripheral blood, collected 28 days after the second AZD1222 dose. Receptors originate from an adult who received the AZD1222 COVID-19 vaccine.

The V gene is TRBV27, the J gene TRBJ1-5, with a tentative D call TRBD1 (5 bases). Trimming took off 5 bases at V and 4 bases at J, with 15 bases between the two ends. Germline CDR1 reads MNHEY; CDR2 reads SMNVEV (reference sequence). The CDR3 extends over 15 amino acids. The CDR3 sequence: CASSPRDPENQPQHF. The DNA of the CDR3 is TGTGCCAGCAGTCCCCGGGACCCTGAAAATCAGCCCCAGCATTTT.

The rearrangement links TRBV12-3 or TRBV12-4 to TRBJ1-6, with D unclear. The CDR3 loop spans 13 amino acids. The V end was cut by 6 bases, the J end by 11 bases, with 14 bases between. The CDR3, as DNA: TGTGCCAGCAGGCTCAGTGGTTCCGCACCCCTCCACTTT. It codes for CASRLSGSAPLHF.

This chain joins TRBV19 and TRBJ1-2, with 8 bases identical to TRBD1. CDR1 LNHDA and CDR2 SQIVND come from the germline V gene (reference sequence). V shed 3 bases, J shed 3 bases, and the junction held 0 bases outside the gene matches. The CDR3 has 13 amino acids. The CDR3: CASSMGQDYGYTF. The CDR3 nucleotides read TGTGCCAGTAGTATGGGACAGGACTATGGCTACACCTTC. The full variable domain, in which reference TRBV19 and TRBJ1-2 provide the parts outside the CDR3, is DGGITQSPKYLFRKEGQNVTLSCEQNLNHDAMYWYRQDPGQGLRLIYYSQIVNDFQKGDIAEGYSVSREKKESFPLTVTSAQKNPTAFYLCASSMGQDYGYTFGSGTRLTVV.

The chain recombines TRBV6-5 with TRBJ1-2; D unclear. V shed 7 bases and J shed 7 bases, with 13 bases lying between them. Germline V gene lookup returns CDR1 MNHEY and CDR2 SVGAGI. The CDR3 consists of 12 residues. CDR3 DNA sequence: TGTGCCAGCACGAACCTCTATTTTGGCTACACCTTC. Amino acid sequence: CASTNLYFGYTF.

This chain uses TRBV15 with TRBJ2-7; TRBD2 aligns across 9 bases. Germline CDR1 and CDR2: LNHNV and YYDKDF (reference sequence). Trimming removed 0 bases from V and 0 bases from J; junction bases left unmatched: 12. This CDR3 has 19 amino acids. CDR3: CATSRDSGAIAGASYEQYF. For the CDR3, the DNA is TGTGCCACCAGCAGAGATTCAGGGGCCATAGCGGGGGCCTCCTACGAGCAGTACTTC.

The chain uses TRBV9 and TRBJ2-1; no firm D call. The CDR3 sequence is 15 residues long. Looked up from germline, CDR1 is SGDLS and CDR2 is YYNGEE. V gave up 0 bases and J gave up 3 bases, with 10 bases separating them. CDR3 in DNA: TGTGCCAGCAGCGTAGAGGCAGCCGTCTACAATGAGCAGTTCTTC. This codes for CASSVEAAVYNEQFF.